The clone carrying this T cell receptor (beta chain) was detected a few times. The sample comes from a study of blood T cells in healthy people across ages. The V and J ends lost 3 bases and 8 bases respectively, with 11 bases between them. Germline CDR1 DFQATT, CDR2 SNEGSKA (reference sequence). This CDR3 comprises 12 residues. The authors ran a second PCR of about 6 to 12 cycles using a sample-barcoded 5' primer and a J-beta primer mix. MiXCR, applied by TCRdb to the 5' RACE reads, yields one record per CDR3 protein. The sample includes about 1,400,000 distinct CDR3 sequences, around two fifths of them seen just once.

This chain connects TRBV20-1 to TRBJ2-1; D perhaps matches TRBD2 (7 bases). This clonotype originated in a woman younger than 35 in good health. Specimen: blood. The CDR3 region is CSARSGGDEQFF. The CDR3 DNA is TGCAGTGCTAGGTCGGGGGGCGATGAGCAGTTCTTC.